Listed below are T cell receptor beta chains from one sample, sequenced in a study of blood T cells in healthy people across ages. TCRdb recomputed calls from the 5' RACE reads with MiXCR, one row per CDR3 protein. This table holds more than 750,000 distinct CDR3 sequences, almost 30% found once. These same data were also listed under a study on T cells of mothers and their children.

Specimen: blood. Receptors were obtained from a woman in her forties in good health. Each CDR3 is given with its conserved first and last residue. The order of the fields is V gene, clone size, CDR3 length, CDR3 protein. Only some rows state a clone size, as once, few, many or a class for expanded clones.

V: TRBV4-1; size: -; length: 16; CDR3: CASSQGLAGQSYEQYF
V: TRBV29-1; size: many; length: 11; CDR3: CSVTVNYGYTF
V: TRBV5-1; size: many; length: 14; CDR3: CASSFGGGRNEQFF
V: TRBV5-1; size: many; length: 13; CDR3: CASTGNFNYEQYF
V: TRBV12-5; size: -; length: 15; CDR3: CASGLDPGTGNEQYF
V: TRBV7-3; size: -; length: 13; CDR3: CASSSQPGNEQFF
V: TRBV9; size: -; length: 13; CDR3: CASSGEGLHEQFF
V: TRBV4-1; size: -; length: 20; CDR3: CASSQVAVLAGGPNTGELFF
V: TRBV29-1; size: -; length: 15; CDR3: CSYIMRQGSYNEQFF
V: TRBV7-2; size: few; length: 17; CDR3: CASSLAAGGPVVNEQFF
V: TRBV6-6; size: -; length: 14; CDR3: CASSQLGGDGEQFF
V: TRBV18; size: -; length: 13; CDR3: CASSPGENSPLHF
V: TRBV9; size: -; length: 17; CDR3: CASSVGLAGGWTDTQYF
V: TRBV3-1; size: -; length: 12; CDR3: CASRHRTTEAFF
V: TRBV29-1; size: many; length: 13; CDR3: CSATGMGYYEQYF
V: TRBV7-2; size: many; length: 15; CDR3: CASSLDPAASYEQYF
V: TRBV7-2; size: -; length: 17; CDR3: CASSLLLLQGNPHEQYF
V: TRBV7-2; size: few; length: 16; CDR3: CASSSWVERADEKLFF
V: TRBV12-3/TRBV12-4; size: -; length: 12; CDR3: CAVRGDWTEAFF
V: TRBV29-1; size: many; length: 14; CDR3: CSVKAGSGAYGYTF
V: TRBV7-2; size: many; length: 14; CDR3: CASSSGGVIYGYTF
V: TRBV3-1; size: -; length: 15; CDR3: CASSQAGRYSYEQYF
V: TRBV5-1; size: -; length: 14; CDR3: CACSLGGLLDTQYF
V: TRBV7-9; size: -; length: 14; CDR3: CASSPQTGDQPQHF
V: TRBV2; size: few; length: 14; CDR3: CASSPRGRTQPQHF
V: TRBV14; size: few; length: 23; CDR3: CASSQDETDRGQLRGIAKNTQYF
V: TRBV20-1; size: many; length: 14; CDR3: CSARSGQQNYGYTF